This T cell receptor (beta chain) appears in the sequencing data of a study of graft-versus-host responses after intestinal transplantation. As to this clone: Its matching antigen is unknown.

The CDR3 extends over 16 amino acids. Germline CDR1 SGHVS, CDR2 FNYEAQ. V shed 5 bases, J shed 7 bases, and the junction held 7 bases outside the gene matches. Profiling relied on immunoSEQ multiplex PCR, and the TCRdb table lists in-frame clones only, not all of them. The sample includes 40,000 or so clones, 90% to 95% of them seen just once. The chain couples TRBV7-6 to TRBJ2-3; 15 positions agree with TRBD2. Sequencing used unstimulated CD8+ T cells sorted from spleen or lymph node cells, obtained before transplant. This clonotype was obtained from a human donor who was the organ donor for an intestinal transplant. CDR3 sequence reads: CASSPGTSGGLNTQYF. The CDR3 DNA sequence: TGTGCCAGCAGCCCTGGGACTAGCGGGGGGTTGAATACGCAGTATTTT.